These 16 T cell receptor beta chains were sequenced from one sample in a study of blood T cell repertoires in COVID-19. The protocol was immunoSEQ multiplex PCR, while the TCRdb copy is restricted to in-frame clones and leaves out a portion. The table records under 350,000 clones, 65% to 90% of them present only once. The specimen sequenced was PBMCs or T cells enriched from blood (not recorded which). The receptor source for this set is a woman aged 40 to 49 with acute COVID-19.

The CDR3 protein is CASSPVVRVEPEIYEQYF. The CDR3, as DNA: TGTGCCAGCAGTCCGGTCGTTCGGGTTGAGCCAGAAATCTACGAGCAGTACTTC. The rearrangement uses TRBV7-6 and TRBJ2-7; D ambiguous. Per germline, CDR1 SGHVS and CDR2 FNYEAQ. Deletions cut 6 bases from V and 3 bases from J, with 27 bases between. The CDR3 has 18 amino acids.

This clone occurred once. This chain connects TRBV6-5 to TRBJ1-1, with a tentative D call TRBD1 (5 bases). Germline CDR1 and CDR2: MNHEY and SVGAGI. Trimming removed 8 bases at V and 5 bases at J, with 15 bases between. The CDR3 spans 13 residues. The DNA of the CDR3 is TGTGCCAGCCATGGCGGGGGGGGAACTGAAGCTTTCTTT. It yields the protein CASHGGGGTEAFF.

V usage is TRBV11-3 and J usage is TRBJ1-5; 8 nucleotides match TRBD1. Germline CDR1 reads SGHNT; CDR2 reads YENEEA. The CDR3 is 16 amino acids. V lost 1 base and J lost 1; bases outside the gene matches: 3. The CDR3, as DNA: TGTGCCAGCAGCTTAGGGACAGGGATAAGCAATCAGCCCCAGCATTTT. Protein: CASSLGTGISNQPQHF.

This chain connects TRBV15 to TRBJ1-2, with 9 nucleotides matching TRBD1. V lost 0 bases and J lost 8; bases outside the gene matches: 7. CDR3 length: 15 amino acids. Germline-derived CDR1 and CDR2 are LNHNV and YYDKDF (reference sequence). CDR3 nucleotide sequence: TGTGCCACCAGCAGAGAGGGACAGGGACCTGGAGGCTACACCTTC. Amino acids: CATSREGQGPGGYTF.

The chain recombines TRBV15 with TRBJ1-2; possibly TRBD1 for D (6 bases). There are 17 residues in the CDR3. V dropped 2 bases and J dropped 8 bases, with 24 bases sitting between them. CDR1 LNHNV and CDR2 YYDKDF come from the germline V gene (reference sequence). The CDR3 region has the DNA TGTGCCACCAGCAGACACCCGGGACAAAAGGGGTTCGGGGGCTACACCTTC. This encodes CATSRHPGQKGFGGYTF. Supplemented by reference TRBV15 and TRBJ1-2, the full variable domain reads DAMVIQNPRYQVTQFGKPVTLSCSQTLNHNVMYWYQQKSSQAPKLLFHYYDKDFNNEADTPDNFQSRRPNTSFCFLDIRSPGLGDTAMYLCATSRHPGQKGFGGYTFGSGTRLTVV.

The V and J genes are TRBV3-1 (or the pseudogene TRBV3-2) and TRBJ2-7; 9 bases map to TRBD2. The germline gives CDR1 LGHDT, CDR2 YNNKEL (reference sequence). The CDR3 sequence is 16 residues long. The junction had 6 bases not matched to a gene; V was cut back by 1 base and J by 2 bases. The CDR3 region has the DNA TGTGCCAGCAGCCAAGTCTCGGCGGGAGGGACCTACGAGCAGTACTTC. Residues: CASSQVSAGGTYEQYF.

The chain joins TRBV28 to TRBJ2-3; 7 bases match TRBD1. The CDR3 contains 16 residues. After removal of 4 bases from V and 0 bases from J, the junction contained 7 bases not matched to a gene. CDR1 and CDR2 (germline): MDHEN, SYDVKM. This chain's CDR3 is CASSSGQVVSTDTQYF. The DNA of the CDR3 is TGTGCCAGCAGTTCTGGACAGGTCGTTAGCACAGATACGCAGTATTTT.

In its sample, this clone was seen once. The chain couples TRBV6-6 to TRBJ1-1; D is undetermined. Germline-derived CDR1 and CDR2 are MNHNY and SVGAGI (reference sequence). This CDR3 is built from 14 residues. V lost 6 bases to trimming and J lost 0 bases, with 11 bases between them. The CDR3 reads CASSSSDMNTEAFF. The CDR3 DNA is TGTGCCAGCAGCTCATCCGACATGAACACTGAAGCTTTCTTT.

The chain carries TRBV4-3 and TRBJ1-1; 9 bases match TRBD1. With 4 bases clipped from V and 7 bases from J, the junction kept 7 bases outside the gene matches. Germline V lookup: CDR1 LGHNA, CDR2 YSLEER. CDR3 length: 14 amino acids. The CDR3 coding sequence is TGCGCCAGCAGCCCCCAACAGGGGGCTGTTGAAGCTTTCTTT. It yields the protein CASSPQQGAVEAFF.

The chain combines TRBV4-2 with TRBJ2-7; 9 bases match TRBD1. CDR1 is LGHNA, CDR2 YNFKEQ, per germline. This CDR3 has 17 amino acids. Germline trimming cut 0 bases from V and 2 bases from J; bases unmatched to any gene: 8. The CDR3 nucleotides are TGTGCCAGCAGCCAAGATTATCCGGGACAGGGTCCCTACGAGCAGTACTTC. Amino acid sequence: CASSQDYPGQGPYEQYF.

The chain couples TRBV7-2 to TRBJ2-5, with 7 bases that match TRBD2. CDR3 size: 16 residues. Germline V gives CDR1 SGHTA, CDR2 FQGNSA. J lost 6 bases, V lost 4 bases, and 14 bases had no gene match. The CDR3 DNA reads as TGTGCCAGCAGCTCGAGTCTAGCGGTCTCACAACAGACCCAGTACTTC. Translated, it gives CASSSSLAVSQQTQYF.

The V and J genes are TRBV6-6 and TRBJ1-6, with no clear D. Germline assignment: CDR1 MNHNY and CDR2 SVGAGI (reference sequence). This CDR3 contains 13 residues. The V and J ends lost 5 bases and 7 bases respectively, with 9 bases between them. The DNA of the CDR3 is TGTGCCAGCAGTCAGGAGAGAAATTCACCCCTCCACTTT. Its translation is CASSQERNSPLHF.

The rearrangement joins TRBV7-9 to TRBJ1-2; 7 nucleotides agree with TRBD1. CDR1 is SEHNR, CDR2 FQNEAQ, per germline (reference sequence). The CDR3 is 14 amino acids. Trimming at V came to 3 bases and at J to 0 bases, leaving 1 base not matched to a gene. CDR3 amino acids: CASSLGTANYGYTF. The CDR3, as DNA: TGTGCCAGCAGCTTGGGGACAGCTAACTATGGCTACACCTTC.

The chain recombines TRBV28 with TRBJ2-7, with D unclear. V was trimmed by 7 bases and J by 2 bases, leaving 9 bases between them. Germline CDR1 reads MDHEN; CDR2 reads SYDVKM. The CDR3 has 12 residues. The DNA of the CDR3 is TGTGCCAGCATGAGTTCTACCTACGAGCAGTACTTC. Residues: CASMSSTYEQYF. Using reference TRBV28 and TRBJ2-7 for the parts outside the CDR3, the full variable domain is DVKVTQSSRYLVKRTGEKVFLECVQDMDHENMFWYRQDPGLGLRLIYFSYDVKMKEKGDIPEGYSVSREKKERFSLILESASTNQTSMYLCASMSSTYEQYFGPGTRLTVT.

The chain couples TRBV11-1 to TRBJ2-7, with D perhaps TRBD1 (5 bases). Germline values: CDR1 SGHAT, CDR2 FQDESV (reference sequence). V was trimmed by 0 bases and J by 3 bases, leaving 9 bases between them. The CDR3 contains 14 residues. The CDR3 DNA is TGTGCCAGCAGCTTAGCGACAGCTATCTACGAGCAGTACTTC. Its protein product is CASSLATAIYEQYF.

This chain joins TRBV11-2 and TRBJ1-5; D not certain. The germline CDR1 and CDR2 sequences are SGHAT and FQNNGV. V shed 5 bases and J shed 0 bases, with 8 bases lying between them. The CDR3 runs 14 residues. CDR3 in amino acids: CASSPHNSNQPQHF. DNA of the CDR3: TGTGCCAGCAGCCCGCACAATAGCAATCAGCCCCAGCATTTT.